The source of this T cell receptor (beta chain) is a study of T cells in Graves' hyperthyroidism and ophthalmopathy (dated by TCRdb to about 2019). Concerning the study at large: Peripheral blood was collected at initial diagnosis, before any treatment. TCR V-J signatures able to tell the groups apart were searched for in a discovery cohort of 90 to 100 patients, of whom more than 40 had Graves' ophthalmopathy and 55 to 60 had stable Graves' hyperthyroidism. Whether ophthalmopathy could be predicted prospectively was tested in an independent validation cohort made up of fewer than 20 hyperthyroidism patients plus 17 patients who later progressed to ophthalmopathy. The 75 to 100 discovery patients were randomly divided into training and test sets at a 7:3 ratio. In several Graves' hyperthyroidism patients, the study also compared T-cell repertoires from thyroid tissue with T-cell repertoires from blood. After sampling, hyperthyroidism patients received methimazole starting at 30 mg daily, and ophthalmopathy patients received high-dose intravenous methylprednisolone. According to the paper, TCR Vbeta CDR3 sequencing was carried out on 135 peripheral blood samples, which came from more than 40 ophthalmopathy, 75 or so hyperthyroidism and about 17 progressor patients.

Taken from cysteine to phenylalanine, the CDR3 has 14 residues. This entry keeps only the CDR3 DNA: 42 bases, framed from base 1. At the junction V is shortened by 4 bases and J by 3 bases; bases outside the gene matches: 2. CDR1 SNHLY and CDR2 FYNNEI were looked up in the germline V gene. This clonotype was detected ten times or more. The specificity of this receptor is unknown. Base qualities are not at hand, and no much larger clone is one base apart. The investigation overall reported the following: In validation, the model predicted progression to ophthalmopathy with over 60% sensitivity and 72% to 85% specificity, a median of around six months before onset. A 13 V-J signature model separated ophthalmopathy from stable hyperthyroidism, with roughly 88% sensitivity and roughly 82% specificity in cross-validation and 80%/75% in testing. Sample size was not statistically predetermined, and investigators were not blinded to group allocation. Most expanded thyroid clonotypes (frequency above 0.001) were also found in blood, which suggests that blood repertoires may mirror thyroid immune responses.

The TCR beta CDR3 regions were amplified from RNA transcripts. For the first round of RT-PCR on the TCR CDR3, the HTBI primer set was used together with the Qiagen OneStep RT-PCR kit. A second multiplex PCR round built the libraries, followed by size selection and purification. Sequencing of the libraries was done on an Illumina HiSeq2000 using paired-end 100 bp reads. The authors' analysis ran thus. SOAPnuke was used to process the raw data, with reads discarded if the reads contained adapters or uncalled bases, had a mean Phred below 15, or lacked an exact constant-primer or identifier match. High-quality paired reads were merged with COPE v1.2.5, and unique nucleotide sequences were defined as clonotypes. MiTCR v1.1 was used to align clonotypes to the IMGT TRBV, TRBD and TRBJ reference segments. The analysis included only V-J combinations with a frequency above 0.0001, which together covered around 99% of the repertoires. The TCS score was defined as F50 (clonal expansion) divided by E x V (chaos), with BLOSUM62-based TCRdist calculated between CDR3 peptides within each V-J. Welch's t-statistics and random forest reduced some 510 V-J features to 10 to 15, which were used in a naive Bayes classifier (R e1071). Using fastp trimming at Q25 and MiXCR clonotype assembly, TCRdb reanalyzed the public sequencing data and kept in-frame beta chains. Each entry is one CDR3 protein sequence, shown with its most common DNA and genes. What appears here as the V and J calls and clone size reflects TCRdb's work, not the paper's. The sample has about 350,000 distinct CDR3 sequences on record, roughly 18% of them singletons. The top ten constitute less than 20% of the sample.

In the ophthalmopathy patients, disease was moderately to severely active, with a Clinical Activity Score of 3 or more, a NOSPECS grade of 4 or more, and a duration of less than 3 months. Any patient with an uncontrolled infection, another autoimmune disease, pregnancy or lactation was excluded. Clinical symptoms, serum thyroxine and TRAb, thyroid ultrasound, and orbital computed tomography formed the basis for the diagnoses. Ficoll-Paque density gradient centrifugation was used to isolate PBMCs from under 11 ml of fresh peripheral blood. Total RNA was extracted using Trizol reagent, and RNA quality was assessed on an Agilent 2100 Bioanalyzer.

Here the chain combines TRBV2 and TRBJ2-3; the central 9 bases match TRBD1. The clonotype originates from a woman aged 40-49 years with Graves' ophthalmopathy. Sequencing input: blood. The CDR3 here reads CASSGGTGTDTQYF. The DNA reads TGTGCCAGCAGTGGGGGGACAGGGACAGATACGCAGTATTTT.